The next 21 T cell receptor beta chains were all read from a single sample in a study of T cell responses to AZD1222 COVID-19 vaccine. Sequencing was performed with immunoSEQ multiplex PCR; in TCRdb, only in-frame clones are kept and a portion is missing. The sample includes about 110,000 clones, approximately 90% of them seen just once. Source: peripheral blood, taken 28 days after the second AZD1222 dose. These receptor sequences come from an adult who received the AZD1222 COVID-19 vaccine.

CDR3 region: CASSPQEGSSYNSPLHF. DNA for the CDR3: TGTGCCAGCAGCCCCCAAGAGGGGAGTTCCTATAATTCACCCCTCCACTTT. The rearrangement uses TRBV9 and TRBJ1-6; possibly TRBD1 for D (5 bases). Germline V gene lookup returns CDR1 SGDLS and CDR2 YYNGEE. The CDR3 covers 17 residues. Between the trimmed V and J ends, which lost 4 bases and 1 base, there was a span of 15 bases.

The V call is TRBV5-4, the J call TRBJ2-7, with D perhaps assigned TRBD1 or TRBD2 (6 bases each). This CDR3 comprises 14 residues. Germline CDR1 and CDR2: SGHNT and YYREEE (reference sequence). V was cut by 3 bases and J by 7 bases, with 17 bases left in between. Here the CDR3 DNA reads TGTGCCAGCAGCTATGGGGGGCCGGTGGAGGAGCAGTACTTC. As protein: CASSYGGPVEEQYF.

The genes are TRBV6-5 and TRBJ1-6; no clear D gene. The CDR3 extends over 15 amino acids. Germline CDR1 reads MNHEY; CDR2 reads SVGAGI. V was cut by 0 bases and J by 9 bases, with 12 bases left in between. The CDR3: CASSYSGLTGSPLHF. In DNA form, the CDR3 reads TGTGCCAGCAGTTACTCTGGCCTAACGGGTTCACCCCTCCACTTT.

This clone was observed a few times. The CDR3 region is CASSQEPAGGINEQFF. As DNA, the CDR3 is TGTGCCAGCAGCCAAGAACCTGCCGGTGGCATCAATGAGCAGTTCTTC. The chain employs TRBV4-2 and TRBJ2-1; D gene uncertain. Germline CDR1 LGHNA, CDR2 YNFKEQ. Deletions cut 0 bases from V and 6 bases from J, with 15 bases between. The CDR3 is 16 residues long.

The chain recombines TRBV28 with TRBJ1-5; 7 bases map to TRBD1. Germline loops: CDR1 MDHEN, CDR2 SYDVKM. This CDR3 has 15 residues. Trimming took 5 bases from V and 3 from J; bases not matched to a gene: 7. This chain's CDR3 is CASSEPGQNNQPQHF. The DNA for the CDR3 is TGTGCCAGCAGTGAACCGGGACAGAACAATCAGCCCCAGCATTTT.

V usage is TRBV6-1 and J usage is TRBJ1-2, with TRBD1 identical over 8 bases. The germline gives CDR1 MNHNS, CDR2 SASEGT. This CDR3 spans 15 amino acids. The ends lost 2 bases at V and 3 bases at J; junction bases unmatched: 5. The CDR3 DNA sequence: TGTGCCAGCAGTGAAAGGGACAGGAGTTACTATGGCTACACCTTC. It encodes CASSERDRSYYGYTF.

This chain uses TRBV27 with TRBJ1-6; D unresolved. The germline V and J ends were trimmed by 2 bases and 7 bases, with 9 bases remaining between them. Looked up from germline, CDR1 is MNHEY and CDR2 is SMNVEV (reference sequence). The CDR3 contains 14 residues. The CDR3 loop reads CASSLPTRNSPLHF. The CDR3 DNA follows: TGTGCCAGCAGTTTACCTACACGAAATTCACCCCTCCACTTT.

This chain connects TRBV19 to TRBJ1-1; D possibly corresponds to TRBD1 (6 bases). Germline loops: CDR1 LNHDA, CDR2 SQIVND (reference sequence). The CDR3 contains 14 residues. The ends were cut back, 6 bases at V and 4 bases at J, with 15 bases in the middle. CDR3 nucleotides: TGTGCCAGTAGGTGGGGGCAGGAGGCCACTGAAGCTTTCTTT. Translating it yields CASRWGQEATEAFF.

This clone has just one count. V gene TRBV5-1 combines with J gene TRBJ2-4, with 8 bases matching TRBD1. Germline CDR1 reads SGHRS; CDR2 reads YFSETQ. This CDR3 has 15 residues. After removal of 0 bases from V and 6 bases from J, the junction contained 5 bases not matched to a gene. The CDR3 reads CASSLGQGKSNIQYF. CDR3 bases: TGCGCCAGCAGCTTGGGACAGGGGAAATCAAACATTCAGTACTTC.

The genes are TRBV4-1 and TRBJ1-2; 7 positions agree with TRBD1. With 0 bases clipped from V and 4 bases from J, the junction kept 8 bases outside the gene matches. This CDR3 has 16 residues. Germline V gene lookup returns CDR1 MGHRA and CDR2 YSYEKL. The CDR3 DNA is TGCGCCAGCAGCCAAGAGACAGGGTTATTTGGCTATGGCTACACCTTC. It yields the protein CASSQETGLFGYGYTF.

V gene TRBV10-3 combines with J gene TRBJ2-7, with TRBD1 matching over 11 bases. The CDR3 runs 15 residues. J gave up 3 bases and V 7 bases, and 8 bases lay outside the gene matches. Germline CDR1 and CDR2: ENHRY and SYGVKD. CDR3 sequence reads: CAINPGTGGFYEQYF. The CDR3 bases are TGTGCCATCAACCCCGGGACAGGGGGTTTCTACGAGCAGTACTTC.

V gene TRBV7-9 combines with J gene TRBJ2-7, with 9 bases fitting TRBD2. Germline trimming cut 4 bases from V and 6 bases from J; bases unmatched to any gene: 10. The CDR3 consists of 15 residues. CDR1 SEHNR and CDR2 FQNEAQ come from the germline V gene (reference sequence). The CDR3, as DNA: TGTGCCAGCAGCTCGCCCGGGACTAGCCGGTCCGAGCAGTACTTC. Translation gives CASSSPGTSRSEQYF.

V gene TRBV3-1 (or the pseudogene TRBV3-2) combines with J gene TRBJ1-2, with D tentatively TRBD1 (5 bases). The CDR3 runs to 17 residues. The germline V and J ends were trimmed by 9 bases and 5 bases, with 28 bases remaining between them. Per germline, CDR1 LGHDT and CDR2 YNNKEL (reference sequence). The CDR3 bases are TGTGCCAGTACCCCCCTCTCCCCCCCGGGGGGAGGGTATGGCTACACCTTC. Translated, it gives CASTPLSPPGGGYGYTF.

This clone was found once. The rearrangement joins TRBV14 to TRBJ2-3, with D possibly matching TRBD2 (6 bases). With 4 bases removed from V and 0 bases from J, the gap between germline ends came to 14 bases. The length of the CDR3 is 16 residues. Germline CDR1 SGHDN, CDR2 FVKESK. This chain's CDR3 is CASSPEAGTSTDTQYF. As DNA, the CDR3 is TGTGCCAGCAGCCCCGAGGCGGGGACTAGCACAGATACGCAGTATTTT.

The rearrangement uses TRBV11-3 and TRBJ2-2; no definite D call. Germline lookup yields CDR1 SGHNT and CDR2 YENEEA. This CDR3 contains 12 residues. Trimming cost V 4 bases and J 5 bases, with 5 bases left between them. CDR3 sequence: CASSYITGELFF. DNA of the CDR3: TGTGCCAGCAGCTATATAACCGGGGAGCTGTTTTTT.

This rearrangement joins TRBV25-1 to TRBJ2-4; TRBD1 matches at 8 bases. Germline assignment: CDR1 MGHDK and CDR2 SYGVNS. The trim removed 4 bases at V and 6 bases at J, leaving 2 bases unmatched. This CDR3 has 13 residues. CDR3 nucleotide sequence: TGTGCCAGCAGTGTCACAGGGGGAAACATTCAGTACTTC. It yields the protein CASSVTGGNIQYF.

The chain links TRBV7-2 to TRBJ2-3; tentatively, D is TRBD1 or TRBD2 (5 bases each). The CDR3 spans 18 residues. V dropped 0 bases and J dropped 0 bases, with 16 bases sitting between them. Germline V gene data show CDR1 as SGHTA and CDR2 as FQGNSA. CDR3 sequence reads: CASSLALSGTISTDTQYF. The CDR3 region has the DNA TGTGCCAGCAGCTTAGCATTGTCCGGGACCATTAGCACAGATACGCAGTATTTT.

Concerning this clone: This specimen includes other DNA sequences encoding the same CDR3. This chain connects TRBV19 to TRBJ1-2; a weak D match, TRBD1 (5 bases). Germline V gene data show CDR1 as LNHDA and CDR2 as SQIVND (reference sequence). Between the trimmed V and J ends, which lost 0 bases and 5 bases, there was a span of 7 bases. This CDR3 comprises 13 residues. CDR3 protein: CASSIDRQYGYTF. The CDR3, as DNA: TGTGCCAGTAGTATAGATAGACAGTATGGCTACACCTTC.

The J gene is TRBJ2-1, the V gene TRBV5-1, with 7 nucleotides matching TRBD1. Germline values: CDR1 SGHRS, CDR2 YFSETQ. Germline trimming cut 4 bases from V and 3 bases from J; bases unmatched to any gene: 10. The CDR3 is 16 residues long. CDR3 residues: CASSPTKGQIYNEQFF. CDR3 nucleotide sequence: TGCGCCAGCAGCCCTACTAAGGGACAGATCTACAATGAGCAGTTCTTC.

The chain couples TRBV21-1 to TRBJ1-6; the table assigns TRBD1, which was not confirmed against the DNA. TRBV21-1 is marked as a pseudogene. This CDR3 is built from 15 residues. The CDR3 reads CASSIQGMGNSPLHF. The CDR3 nucleotides read TGTGCCAGCAGCATTCAGGGGATGGGGAATTCACCCCTCCACTTT.

J is TRBJ2-7 and V is TRBV19, with D possibly TRBD1 on 5 matching bases. The ends were cut back, 5 bases at V and 6 bases at J, with 14 bases in the middle. CDR1 and CDR2 (germline): LNHDA, SQIVND (reference sequence). The CDR3 is 13 residues long. Written as DNA, the CDR3 is TGTGCCAGTAGTGTCAGGGTAGGCTCCGAGCAGTACTTC. Translation: CASSVRVGSEQYF.